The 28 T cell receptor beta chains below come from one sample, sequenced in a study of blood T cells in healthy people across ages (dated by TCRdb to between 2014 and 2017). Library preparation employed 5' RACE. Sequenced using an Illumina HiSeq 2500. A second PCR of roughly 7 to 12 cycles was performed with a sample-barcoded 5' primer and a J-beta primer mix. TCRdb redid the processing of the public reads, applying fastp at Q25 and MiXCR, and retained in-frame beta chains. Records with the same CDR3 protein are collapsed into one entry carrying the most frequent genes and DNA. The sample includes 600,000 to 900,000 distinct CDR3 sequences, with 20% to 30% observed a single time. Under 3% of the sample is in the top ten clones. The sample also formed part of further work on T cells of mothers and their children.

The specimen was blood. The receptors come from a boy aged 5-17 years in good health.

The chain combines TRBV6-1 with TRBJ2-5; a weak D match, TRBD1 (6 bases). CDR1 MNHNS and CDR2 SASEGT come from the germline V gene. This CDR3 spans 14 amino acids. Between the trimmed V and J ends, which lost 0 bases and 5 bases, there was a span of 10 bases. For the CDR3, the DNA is TGTGCCAGCAGTGAAGCGGGGGCGAGGGAGACCCAGTACTTC. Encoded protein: CASSEAGARETQYF.

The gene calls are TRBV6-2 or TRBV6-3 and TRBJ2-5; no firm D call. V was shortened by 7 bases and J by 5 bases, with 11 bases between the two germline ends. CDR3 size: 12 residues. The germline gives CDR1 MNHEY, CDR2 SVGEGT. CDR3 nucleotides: TGTGCCAGCACCGTCTCTCCCGAGACCCAGTACTTC. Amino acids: CASTVSPETQYF.

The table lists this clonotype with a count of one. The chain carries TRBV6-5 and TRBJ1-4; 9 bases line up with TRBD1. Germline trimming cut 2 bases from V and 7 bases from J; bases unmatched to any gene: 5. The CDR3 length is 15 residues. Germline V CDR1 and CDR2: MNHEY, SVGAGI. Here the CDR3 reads CASSYGDRDTEKLFF. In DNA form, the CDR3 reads TGTGCCAGCAGTTACGGGGACAGGGATACTGAAAAACTGTTTTTT.

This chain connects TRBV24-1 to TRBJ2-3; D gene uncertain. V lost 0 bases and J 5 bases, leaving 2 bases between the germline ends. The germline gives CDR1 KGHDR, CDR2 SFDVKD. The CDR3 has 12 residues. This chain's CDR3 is CATSDLLDTQYF. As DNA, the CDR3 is TGTGCCACCAGTGATTTGTTAGATACGCAGTATTTT.

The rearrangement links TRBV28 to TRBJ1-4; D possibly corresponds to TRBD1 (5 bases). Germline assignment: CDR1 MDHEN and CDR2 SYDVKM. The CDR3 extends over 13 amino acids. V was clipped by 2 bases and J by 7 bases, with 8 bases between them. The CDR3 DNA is TGTGCCAGCAGTTTAACGGGGACTGAAAAACTGTTTTTT. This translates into CASSLTGTEKLFF.

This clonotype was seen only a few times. The CDR3 loop reads CASSLMSYGNQPQHF. The CDR3 DNA reads TGTGCCAGCAGTTTAATGTCATATGGCAATCAGCCCCAGCATTTT. This rearrangement joins TRBV27 to TRBJ1-5, with unresolved D. Trimming shortened V by 2 bases and J by 2 bases, and 10 bases separated the two germline ends. The CDR3 contains 15 residues. Germline V gene data show CDR1 as MNHEY and CDR2 as SMNVEV (reference sequence).

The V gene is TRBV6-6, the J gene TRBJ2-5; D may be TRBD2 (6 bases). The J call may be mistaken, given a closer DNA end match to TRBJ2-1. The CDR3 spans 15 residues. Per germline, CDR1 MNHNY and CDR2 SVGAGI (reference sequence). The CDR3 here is CASSIAGFTYNEQFF. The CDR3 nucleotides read TGTGCCAGCAGTATTGCGGGGTTTACTTACAATGAGCAGTTCTTC.

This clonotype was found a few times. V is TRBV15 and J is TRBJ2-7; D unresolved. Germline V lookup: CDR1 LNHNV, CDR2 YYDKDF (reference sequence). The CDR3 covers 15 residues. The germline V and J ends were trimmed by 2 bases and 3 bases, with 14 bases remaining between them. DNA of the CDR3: TGTGCCACCAGCAGACTTCTTGGCCAGGACTACGAGCAGTACTTC. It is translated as CATSRLLGQDYEQYF.

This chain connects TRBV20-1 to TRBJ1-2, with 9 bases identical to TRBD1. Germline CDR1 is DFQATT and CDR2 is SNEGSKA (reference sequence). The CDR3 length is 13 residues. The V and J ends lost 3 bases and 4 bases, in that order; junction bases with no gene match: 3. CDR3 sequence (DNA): TGCAGTGCTAGCGACAGGGGGTCCTATGGCTACACCTTC. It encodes CSASDRGSYGYTF.

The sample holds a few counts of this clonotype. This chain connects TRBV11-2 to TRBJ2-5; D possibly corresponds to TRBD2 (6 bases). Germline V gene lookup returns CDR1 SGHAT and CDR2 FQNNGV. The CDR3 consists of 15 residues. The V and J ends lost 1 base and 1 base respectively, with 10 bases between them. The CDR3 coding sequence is TGTGCCAGCAGCTTAGTCGGGGGATCCCAAGAGACCCAGTACTTC. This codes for CASSLVGGSQETQYF.

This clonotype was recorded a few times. The CDR3 bases are TGTGCCAGCAGCGAGGGACTCTCCCTTGACAATGAGCAGTTCTTC. Translated, it gives CASSEGLSLDNEQFF. This rearrangement joins TRBV9 to TRBJ2-5; possible D gene TRBD2, 6 bases. TRBJ2-1 explains the end of the DNA better; the J call may be wrong. This CDR3 has 15 residues. Germline V gives CDR1 SGDLS, CDR2 YYNGEE.

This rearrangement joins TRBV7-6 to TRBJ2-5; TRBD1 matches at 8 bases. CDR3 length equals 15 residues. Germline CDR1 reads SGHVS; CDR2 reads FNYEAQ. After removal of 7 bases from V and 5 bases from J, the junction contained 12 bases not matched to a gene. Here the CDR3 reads CASIPSRGRVETQYF. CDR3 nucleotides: TGTGCCAGCATCCCCAGCAGGGGGCGCGTCGAGACCCAGTACTTC.

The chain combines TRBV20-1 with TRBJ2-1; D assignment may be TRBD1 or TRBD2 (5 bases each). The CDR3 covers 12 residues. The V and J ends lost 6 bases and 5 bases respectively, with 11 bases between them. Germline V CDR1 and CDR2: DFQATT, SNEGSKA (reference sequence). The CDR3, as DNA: TGCAGTGCCCTGGGACGCGACAATGAGCAGTTCTTC. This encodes CSALGRDNEQFF.

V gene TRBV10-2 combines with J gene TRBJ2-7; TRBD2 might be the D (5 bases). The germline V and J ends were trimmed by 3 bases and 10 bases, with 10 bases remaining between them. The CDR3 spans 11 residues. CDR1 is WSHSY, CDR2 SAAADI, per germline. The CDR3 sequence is CASSDGAVQYF. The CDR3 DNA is TGCGCCAGCAGTGATGGAGCGGTCCAGTACTTC.

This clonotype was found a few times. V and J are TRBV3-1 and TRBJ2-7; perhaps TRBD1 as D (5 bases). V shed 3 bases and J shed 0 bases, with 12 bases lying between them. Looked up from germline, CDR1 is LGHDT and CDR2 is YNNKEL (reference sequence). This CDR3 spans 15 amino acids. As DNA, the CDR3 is TGTGCCAGCAGCCATCAGGGCAGGAGCTCCTACGAGCAGTACTTC. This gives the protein CASSHQGRSSYEQYF.

CDR3 in DNA: TGTGCCAGCAGTGCTAACACCAAGGCTTTCTTT. Its translation is CASSANTKAFF. The J gene is TRBJ1-1, the V gene TRBV6-5, with D unclear. Between the trimmed V and J ends, which lost 5 bases and 11 bases, there was a span of 12 bases. CDR1 is MNHEY and CDR2 is SVGAGI in the germline V gene. The CDR3 is made up of 11 amino acids.

The CDR3 DNA sequence: TGTGCCAGCAGCCAACGGGGGCGGTACGAGCAGTACTTC. Amino acid sequence: CASSQRGRYEQYF. The rearrangement joins TRBV3-1 to TRBJ2-5; TRBD1 or TRBD2 may be the D gene (6 bases each). The J call may be mistaken, given a closer DNA end match to TRBJ2-7. The CDR3 runs to 13 residues. The V gene's germline CDR1 is LGHDT and CDR2 YNNKEL (reference sequence).

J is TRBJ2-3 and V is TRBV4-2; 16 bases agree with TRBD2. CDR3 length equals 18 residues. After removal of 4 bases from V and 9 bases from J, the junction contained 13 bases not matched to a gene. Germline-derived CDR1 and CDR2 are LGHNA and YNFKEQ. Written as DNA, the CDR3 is TGTGCCAGCAGCCCGCCGGGACTAGCGGGGGGGCTGATGCGCACGCAGTATTTT. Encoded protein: CASSPPGLAGGLMRTQYF.

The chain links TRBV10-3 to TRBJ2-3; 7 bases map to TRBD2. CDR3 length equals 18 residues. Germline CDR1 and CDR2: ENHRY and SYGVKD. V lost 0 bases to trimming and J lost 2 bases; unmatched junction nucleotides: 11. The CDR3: CAISESKGRVLLTDTQYF. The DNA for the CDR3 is TGTGCCATCAGTGAGTCGAAAGGGAGGGTTCTCCTCACAGATACGCAGTATTTT.

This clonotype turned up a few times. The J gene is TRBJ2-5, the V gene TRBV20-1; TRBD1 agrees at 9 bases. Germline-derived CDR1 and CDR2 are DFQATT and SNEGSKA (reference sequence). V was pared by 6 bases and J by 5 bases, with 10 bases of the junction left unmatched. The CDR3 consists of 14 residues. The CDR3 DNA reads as TGCAGTGCGTCGACAGGGGGGAGGGTCGAGACCCAGTACTTC. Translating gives CSASTGGRVETQYF.

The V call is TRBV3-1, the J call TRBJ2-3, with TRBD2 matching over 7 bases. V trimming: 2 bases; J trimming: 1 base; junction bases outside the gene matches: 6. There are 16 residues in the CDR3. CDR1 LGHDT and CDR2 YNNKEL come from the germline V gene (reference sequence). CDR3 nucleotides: TGTGCCAGCAGCCAATCCAGCGGGGATGGCACAGATACGCAGTATTTT. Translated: CASSQSSGDGTDTQYF.

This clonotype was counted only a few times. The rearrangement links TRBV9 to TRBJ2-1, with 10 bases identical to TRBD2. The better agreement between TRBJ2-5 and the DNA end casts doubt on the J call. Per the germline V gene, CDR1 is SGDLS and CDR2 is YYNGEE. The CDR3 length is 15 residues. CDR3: CASSVTAGGRETQYF. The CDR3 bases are TGTGCCAGCAGCGTTACAGCGGGGGGGCGGGAGACCCAGTACTTC.

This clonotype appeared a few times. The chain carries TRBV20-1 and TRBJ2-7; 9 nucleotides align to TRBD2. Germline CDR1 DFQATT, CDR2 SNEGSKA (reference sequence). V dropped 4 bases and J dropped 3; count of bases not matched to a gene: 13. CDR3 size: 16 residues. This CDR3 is CSAITMASGEYYEQYF. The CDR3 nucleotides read TGCAGTGCTATTACAATGGCTAGCGGGGAATACTACGAGCAGTACTTC.

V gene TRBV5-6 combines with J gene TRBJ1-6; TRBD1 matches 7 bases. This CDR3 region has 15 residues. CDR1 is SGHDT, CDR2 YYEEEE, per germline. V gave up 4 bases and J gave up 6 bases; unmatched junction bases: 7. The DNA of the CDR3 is TGTGCCAGCAGCCCAAGGGACAGAAGTAATTCACCCCTCCACTTT. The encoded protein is CASSPRDRSNSPLHF.

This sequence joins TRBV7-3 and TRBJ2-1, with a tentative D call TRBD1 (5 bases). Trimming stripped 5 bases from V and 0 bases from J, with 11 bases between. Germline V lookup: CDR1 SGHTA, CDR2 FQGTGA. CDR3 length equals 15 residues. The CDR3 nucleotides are TGTGCCAGCAGCCGAGACAGATACTCCTACAATGAGCAGTTCTTC. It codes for CASSRDRYSYNEQFF.

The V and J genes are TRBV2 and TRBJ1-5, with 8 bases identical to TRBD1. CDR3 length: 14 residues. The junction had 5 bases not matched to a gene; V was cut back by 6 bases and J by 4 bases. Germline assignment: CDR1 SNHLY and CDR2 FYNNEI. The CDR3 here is CASSGDRRNQPQHF. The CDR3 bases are TGTGCCAGCAGCGGGGACAGGCGTAATCAGCCCCAGCATTTT.

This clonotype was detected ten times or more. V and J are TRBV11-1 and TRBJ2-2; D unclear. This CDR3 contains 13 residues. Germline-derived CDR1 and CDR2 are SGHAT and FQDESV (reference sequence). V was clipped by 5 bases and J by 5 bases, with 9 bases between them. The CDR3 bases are TGTGCCAGCAGCCCCCGTAGAACCGGGGAGCTGTTTTTT. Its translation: CASSPRRTGELFF.

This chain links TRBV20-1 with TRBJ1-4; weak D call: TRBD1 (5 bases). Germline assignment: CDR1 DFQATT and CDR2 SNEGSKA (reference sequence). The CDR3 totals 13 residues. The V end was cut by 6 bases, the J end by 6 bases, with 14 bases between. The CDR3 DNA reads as TGCAGTGCCATCCGGGACCCCCATGAAAAACTGTTTTTT. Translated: CSAIRDPHEKLFF.